This TCR beta chain comes out of a study of T cells after yellow fever vaccination. Study outcomes and limitations: Re-detected after boosting: most primary clones, more than 95% of CD4 and about 85% of CD8. Bulk-population clonotypes that are abundant could appear as contaminants in FACS-sorted repertoires.

For TCR, cDNA came from 5'RACE template switching, which added a universal primer site and UMIs. Via MiXCR, TCRdb re-called the 5' RACE reads, giving one row per CDR3 protein. The table includes about 350,000 distinct CDR3 sequences, 7% to 10% detected once. CDR3 length: 16 residues. CDR1 is SGHTA, CDR2 FQGTGA, per germline. V was shortened by 5 bases and J by 8 bases, with 24 bases between the two germline ends. As regards this clonotype: As yet, its antigen is unknown.

The sequence came from a man younger than 35 who received the YFV17D yellow fever vaccine. The chain links TRBV7-3 to TRBJ1-2; D perhaps matches TRBD1 (5 bases). Sequenced here: PBMCs, sampled 35 to 50 days after the first yellow fever vaccination. In nucleotides, the CDR3 is TGTGCCAGCAGCGCTAACCATTCCCCTGGACAAGGCGGCTACACCTTC. Protein: CASSANHSPGQGGYTF.